A few counts support the clone carrying this TCR beta chain. Its antigen is unidentified. Regarding time point: newly diagnosed GD, antithyroid drugs for less than 3 months. TCR sequences were obtained from RNA taken from PBMCs. This CDR3 is built from 12 residues. Trimming left V 6 bases short and J 8 bases short, with 13 bases between. The entry originates in a study of regulatory T cells in long-lasting Graves disease. General study findings and limits: Thyroid tissue went unstudied; only peripheral blood was examined.

Construction of the TCR beta libraries employed iRepertoire HTBI primers in conjunction with Arm-PCR of CDR3 regions. MiXCR, run by TCRdb on the multiplex PCR reads, gives a single entry per CDR3 protein. The table includes about 430,000 distinct CDR3 sequences, approximately 16% detected once. This sample also belongs to another study, concerning T cells in Graves' hyperthyroidism and ophthalmopathy. That work states: Together with thyroid ultrasound, orbital computed tomography, serum thyroxine and TRAb, clinical symptoms were used for diagnoses.

The chain is built from TRBV12-3 or TRBV12-4 and TRBJ1-2, with D possibly matching TRBD1 (6 bases). Sequencing was performed on peripheral blood mononuclear cells (PBMCs), taken at new diagnosis, from a patient treated with antithyroid drugs. The sequence was obtained from a middle-aged woman with Graves disease. The CDR3 DNA follows: TGTGCCAGCAGCTTGCTCCAGGGGGGCTACACCTTC. It yields the protein CASSLLQGGYTF.